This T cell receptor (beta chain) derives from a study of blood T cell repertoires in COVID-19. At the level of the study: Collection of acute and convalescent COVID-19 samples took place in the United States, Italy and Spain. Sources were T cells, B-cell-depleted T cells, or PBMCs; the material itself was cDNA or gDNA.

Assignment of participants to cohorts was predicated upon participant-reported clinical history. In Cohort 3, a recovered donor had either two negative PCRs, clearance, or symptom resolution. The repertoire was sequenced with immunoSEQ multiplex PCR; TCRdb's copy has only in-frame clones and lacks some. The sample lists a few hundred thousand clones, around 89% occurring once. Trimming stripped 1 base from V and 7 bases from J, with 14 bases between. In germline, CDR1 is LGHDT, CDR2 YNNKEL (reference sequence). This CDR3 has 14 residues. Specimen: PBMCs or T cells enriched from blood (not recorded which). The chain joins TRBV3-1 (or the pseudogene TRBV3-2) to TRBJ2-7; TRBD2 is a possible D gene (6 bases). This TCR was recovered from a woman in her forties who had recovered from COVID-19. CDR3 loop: CASSQVGAGGEQYF. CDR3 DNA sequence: TGTGCCAGCAGCCAAGTAGGAGCAGGAGGGGAGCAGTACTTC.